The present T cell receptor beta chain was sequenced within a study of blood T cell repertoires in COVID-19. For the study at large: Sites in the United States, Italy and Spain provided acute and convalescent COVID-19 samples. T cells, B-cell-depleted T cells, or PBMCs supplied cDNA or gDNA.

Per germline, CDR1 MNHEY and CDR2 SVGAGI. The J segment lost 3 bases and the V segment lost 5 bases, leaving 8 bases of the junction unmatched. This CDR3 has 15 amino acids. Profiling relied on immunoSEQ multiplex PCR, and the TCRdb table lists in-frame clones only, not all of them. The sample records under 300,000 clones, about 90% being singletons. All enrollees were roughly 18 to 95 years old and from some 24 US areas. The sequence came from a human donor in a cohort exposed to, infected with or recovered from COVID-19 (not recorded which). The donor label of this sample is uncertain. The rearrangement joins TRBV6-5 to TRBJ1-2; 8 bases map to TRBD1. The material sequenced was PBMCs or T cells enriched from blood (not recorded which). CDR3 amino acids: CASSRTGSEDYGYTF. Here the CDR3 DNA reads TGTGCCAGCAGTCGGACAGGGTCAGAGGACTATGGCTACACCTTC.